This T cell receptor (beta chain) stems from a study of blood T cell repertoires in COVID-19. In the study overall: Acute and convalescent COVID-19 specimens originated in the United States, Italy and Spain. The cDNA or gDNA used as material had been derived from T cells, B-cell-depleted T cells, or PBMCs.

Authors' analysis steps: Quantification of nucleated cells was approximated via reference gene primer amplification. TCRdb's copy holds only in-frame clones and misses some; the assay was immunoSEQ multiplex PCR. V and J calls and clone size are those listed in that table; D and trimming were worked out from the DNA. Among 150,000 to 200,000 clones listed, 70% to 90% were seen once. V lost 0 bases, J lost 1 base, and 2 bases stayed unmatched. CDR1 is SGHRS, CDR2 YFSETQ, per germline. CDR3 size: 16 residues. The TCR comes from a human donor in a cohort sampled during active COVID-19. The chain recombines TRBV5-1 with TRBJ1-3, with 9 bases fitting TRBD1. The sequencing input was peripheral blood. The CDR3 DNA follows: TGCGCCAGCAGCTTGGCCGGACAGGGGTCTGGAAACACCATATATTTT. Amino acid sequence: CASSLAGQGSGNTIYF.